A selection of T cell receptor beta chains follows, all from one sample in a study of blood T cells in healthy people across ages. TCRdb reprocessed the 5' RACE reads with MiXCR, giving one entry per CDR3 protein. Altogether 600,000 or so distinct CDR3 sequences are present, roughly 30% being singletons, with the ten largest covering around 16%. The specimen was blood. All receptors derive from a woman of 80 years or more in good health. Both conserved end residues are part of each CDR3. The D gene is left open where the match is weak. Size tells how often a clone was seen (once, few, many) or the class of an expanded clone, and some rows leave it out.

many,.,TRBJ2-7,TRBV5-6,TGTGCCAGCAGCTTGGCGGGGCGGTTCTACGAGCAGTACTTC,CASSLAGRFYEQYF
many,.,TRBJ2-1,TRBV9,TGTGCCAGCAGCGTAGCGGCCGCATACAATGAGCAGTTCTTC,CASSVAAAYNEQFF
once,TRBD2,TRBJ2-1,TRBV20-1,TGCAGTGCTCCCGCGGTCTTAGCGGGAGTGAGGTACAATGAGCAGTTCTTC,CSAPAVLAGVRYNEQFF
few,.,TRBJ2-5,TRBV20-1,TGCAGTGCTAGAGAGGGTAGCAATGAGCAGTACTTC,CSAREGSNEQYF
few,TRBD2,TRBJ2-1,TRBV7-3,TGTGCCAGCACTCGGACTAGCGGAAGATCTTCCTACAATGAGCAGTTCTTC,CASTRTSGRSSYNEQFF
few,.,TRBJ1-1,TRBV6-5,TGTGCCAGCAGTTACCGAATCCAGGGGAATGCTGAAGCTTTCTTT,CASSYRIQGNAEAFF
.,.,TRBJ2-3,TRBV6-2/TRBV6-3,TGTGCCAGCAGCCGGGACTTTGGGGATACGCAGTATTTT,CASSRDFGDTQYF
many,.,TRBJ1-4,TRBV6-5,TGTGCCAGCAGTAAAGAGGGGGTAAAACTGTTTTTT,CASSKEGVKLFF
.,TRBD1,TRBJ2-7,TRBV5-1,TGCGCCAGCAGTTTTCCCCGGGACAGAGACTACGAGTGGTACTTC,CASSFPRDRDYEWYF
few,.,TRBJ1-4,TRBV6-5,TGTGCCAGCAGTACGGGAAGGAGTGGTGAAAAACTGTTTTTT,CASSTGRSGEKLFF
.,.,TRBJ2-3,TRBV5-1,TGCGCCAGCAGCTTATTAGAGACAGATACGCAGTATTTT,CASSLLETDTQYF
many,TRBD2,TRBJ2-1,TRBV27,TGTGCCAGCAGTTCTTGGGAGCGGGGAGAGGAAAATGAGCAGTTCTTC,CASSSWERGEENEQFF
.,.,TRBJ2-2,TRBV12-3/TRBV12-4,TGTGCCAGCAGTTTAGTTGCGGGGTGGAACACCGGGGAGCTGTTTTTT,CASSLVAGWNTGELFF
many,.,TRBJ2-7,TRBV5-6,TGTGCCAGCAGCTTGGCCAGCAAACCCTACGAGCAGTACTTC,CASSLASKPYEQYF
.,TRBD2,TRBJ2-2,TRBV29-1,TGCAGCGTCCAAACTAGCGGGGGGCGAACCGGGGAGCTGTTTTTT,CSVQTSGGRTGELFF
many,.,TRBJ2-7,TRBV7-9,TGTGCCAGCACCAAAAATTCAGGGGCCCCCTACGAGCAGTACTTC,CASTKNSGAPYEQYF
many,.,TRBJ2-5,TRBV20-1,TGCAGTGCTAGCAAGTTGGGGGAAGAGACCCAGTACTTC,CSASKLGEETQYF
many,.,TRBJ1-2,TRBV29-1,TGCAGCGTTGAAGATTACCGGACACGGTATGGCTACACCTTC,CSVEDYRTRYGYTF
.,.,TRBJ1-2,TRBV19,TGTGCCAGTAGTATCTCTCCCGGGACCGACTATGGCTACACCTTC,CASSISPGTDYGYTF
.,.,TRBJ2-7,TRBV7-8,TGTGCCAGCAGCTTAGTCGCGGCAGGGCAGGGGGAGCAGTACTTC,CASSLVAAGQGEQYF